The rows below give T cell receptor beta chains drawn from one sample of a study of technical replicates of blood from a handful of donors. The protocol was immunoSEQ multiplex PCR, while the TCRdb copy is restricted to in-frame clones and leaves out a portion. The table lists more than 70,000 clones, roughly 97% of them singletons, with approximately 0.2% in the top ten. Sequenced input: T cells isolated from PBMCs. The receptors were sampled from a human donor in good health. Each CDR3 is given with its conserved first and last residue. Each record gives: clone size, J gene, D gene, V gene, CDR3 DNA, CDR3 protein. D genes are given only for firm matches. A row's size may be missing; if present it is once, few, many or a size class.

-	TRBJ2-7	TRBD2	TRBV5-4	TGTGCCAGCAGCACCCCGGGGGGCTACGAGCAGTACTTC	CASSTPGGYEQYF
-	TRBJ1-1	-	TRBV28	TGTGCCAGCAGTGGGGCCCTGGCGGGCAGGGGGAACACTGAAGCTTTCTTT	CASSGALAGRGNTEAFF
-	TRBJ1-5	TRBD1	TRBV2	TGTGCCTCCTCAGACAGGGGAAATCAGCCCCAGCATTTT	CASSDRGNQPQHF
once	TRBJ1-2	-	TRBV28	TGTGCCAGCAGTCCTCAGGGAGGCAACGGCTACACCTTC	CASSPQGGNGYTF
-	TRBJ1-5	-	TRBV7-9	TGTGCCAGCAGCGCGGGGGTCCAGCCCCAGCATTTT	CASSAGVQPQHF
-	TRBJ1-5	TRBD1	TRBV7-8	TGTGCCAGCAGCCGTGACAGGGGTCCATCTCAGCCCCAGCATTTT	CASSRDRGPSQPQHF
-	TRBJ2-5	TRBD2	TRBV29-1	TGCAGCGTTGCTGCCGGGACTAGCTATGAGACCCAGTACTTC	CSVAAGTSYETQYF
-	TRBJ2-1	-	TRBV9	TGTGCCAGCAGCCCTCAACAGGGTCTATCCTACAATGAGCAGTTCTTC	CASSPQQGLSYNEQFF
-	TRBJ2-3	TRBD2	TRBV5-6	TGTGCCAGCAGCTGGGGGGACTACACAGATACGCAGTATTTT	CASSWGDYTDTQYF
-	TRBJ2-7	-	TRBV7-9	TGTGCCAGCAGCTTAGTGGGCATCGCCTACGAGCAGTACTTC	CASSLVGIAYEQYF
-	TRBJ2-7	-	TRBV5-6	TGTGCCAGCAGCCGGAGCGTGGTCAGCGTCAGCTCCTACGAGCAGTACTTC	CASSRSVVSVSSYEQYF
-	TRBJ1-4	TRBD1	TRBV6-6	TGTGCCAGCAGTTACTCTGGACAGGGGGCTGAAAAACTGTTTTTT	CASSYSGQGAEKLFF
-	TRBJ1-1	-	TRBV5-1	TGCGCCAGCAGCTTGGGGCCGGGAGAAGCTTTCTTT	CASSLGPGEAFF
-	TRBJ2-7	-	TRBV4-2	TGTGCCAGCAGCCAATCCTCCGGGAATCCCTTCTCCTACGAGCAGTACTTC	CASSQSSGNPFSYEQYF
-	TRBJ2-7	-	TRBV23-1	TGCGCCAGCAGTCTCAGGGACGAGCAGTACTTC	CASSLRDEQYF
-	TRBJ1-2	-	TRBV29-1	TGCAGCTGTGGTTTTACAGGGTATTCTTATGGCTACACCTTC	CSCGFTGYSYGYTF